This TCR beta chain was documented in a study of shared clonotypes between healthy human individuals. Study-level points and caveats: Generation probabilities of non-shared clonotypes were lower (relative to those shared by all four donors). Among a handful of donors, approximately 4.6% of naive CD4 clonotypes were found in common. Rarefaction curves obtained for sorted subsets showed sequencing incomplete despite large depth.

On this clone itself: Antigen specificity is unknown.

The CDR3 is made up of 16 amino acids. Unmatched junction bases numbered 4, after V lost 1 base and J lost 5 bases. The germline V gene has CDR1 MGHRA and CDR2 YSYEKL. TCRdb's table, derived via immunoSEQ multiplex PCR, lists solely in-frame clones and lacks some. The table has over 850,000 clones, more than 75% seen once; the top ten hold approximately 0.56%. This chain links TRBV4-1 with TRBJ2-2; the match to TRBD1 covers 10 bases. The receptor's source is a man between 18 and 29 years old in good health. Some clones in this sample may be carry-over from other donors' samples. Specimen: memory CD4+ T cells from PBMCs. Subset described: CD45RA-negative fraction. The CDR3: CASSQGGQGWTGELFF. The CDR3 nucleotides are TGCGCCAGCAGCCAAGGGGGACAGGGGTGGACCGGGGAGCTGTTTTTT.